Below, 20 T cell receptor beta chains from the same sample are listed, as sequenced in a study of cytomegalovirus exposure and HLA in healthy donors (dated by TCRdb to about 2017). Libraries were prepared through the immunoSEQ multiplex PCR assay. The multiplex PCR relied on a mix of 60 forward primers for TCR Vbeta segments and 13 reverse primers for TCR Jbeta segments. TCRdb re-hosts the immuneACCESS table, in-frame sequences only. Its copies lack some clones; in the studies checked, an unresolved V gene accounts for under half of them, and the cause for the rest is not known. Present in this sample are roughly 130,000 clones, over 60% of which were seen just once. In total, the top ten clones hold approximately 8% of the sample. Sequenced: PBMCs. These receptors were collected from a woman in her 40s in good health and CMV-seropositive.

This clone has just a few counts. The DNA of the CDR3 is TGTGCCATCAGTGGGGGCGGCTATGGCTACACCTTC. It yields the protein CAISGGGYGYTF. J is TRBJ1-2 and V is TRBV10-3; D is possibly TRBD1 (5 bases). The V and J ends lost 4 bases and 4 bases respectively, with 7 bases between them. Germline V CDR1 and CDR2: ENHRY, SYGVKD. The CDR3 totals 12 residues.

The chain uses TRBV18 and TRBJ1-5; 9 bases agree with TRBD1. CDR1 and CDR2 from the germline V gene are KGHSH and LQKENI. The CDR3 has 15 amino acids. V lost 4 bases to trimming and J lost 5 bases; unmatched junction nucleotides: 6. The CDR3: CASSRGTGKDQPQHF. DNA of the CDR3: TGTGCCAGCTCACGGGGGACAGGGAAGGATCAGCCCCAGCATTTT.

The chain employs TRBV7-3 and TRBJ2-1; no clear D. V was trimmed by 0 bases and J by 6 bases, leaving 12 bases between them. CDR1 and CDR2 (germline): SGHTA, FQGTGA. This CDR3 has 15 residues. The CDR3 DNA is TGTGCCAGCAGCTTAACGCGATCCCCACCCAATGAGCAGTTCTTC. It specifies CASSLTRSPPNEQFF.

This clone has just a few counts. V is TRBV30 and J is TRBJ2-1, with D perhaps matching TRBD2 (6 bases). Per the germline V gene, CDR1 is GTSNPN and CDR2 is SVGIG (reference sequence). Trimming removed 3 bases from V and 8 bases from J, with 14 bases in between. CDR3 length: 13 residues. The CDR3 DNA is TGTGCCTGGAGCCTACGGGACTCCCATGAGCAGTTCTTC. Its translation is CAWSLRDSHEQFF.

This clone has only a few counts. This chain joins TRBV7-8 and TRBJ1-2, with D perhaps matching TRBD1 (6 bases). This CDR3 has 15 amino acids. Germline CDR1 is SGHVS and CDR2 is FQNEAQ. Trimming shortened V by 2 bases and J by 3 bases, and 13 bases separated the two germline ends. CDR3: CASSLRGGGDYGYTF. CDR3 nucleotides: TGTGCCAGCAGCTTAAGGGGGGGAGGGGACTATGGCTACACCTTC.

This clone has only a few counts. The chain combines TRBV7-2 with TRBJ2-7; the D gene is possibly TRBD2 (6 bases). This CDR3 has 16 residues. V gave up 4 bases and J gave up 0 bases, with 16 bases separating them. Germline lookup yields CDR1 SGHTA and CDR2 FQGNSA. CDR3 sequence (DNA): TGTGCCAGCAGCTCCGATCGGGGGTCGAGCTCCTACGAGCAGTACTTC. Protein: CASSSDRGSSSYEQYF. The complete variable domain, with remaining parts taken from reference TRBV7-2 and TRBJ2-7, reads GAGVSQSPSNKVTEKGKDVELRCDPISGHTALYWYRQSLGQGLEFLIYFQGNSAPDKSGLPSDRFSAERTGGSVSTLTIQRTQQEDSAVYLCASSSDRGSSSYEQYFGPGTRLTVT.

The chain employs TRBV5-1 and TRBJ2-3, with D possibly being TRBD2 (5 bases). Trimming left V 0 bases short and J 2 bases short, with 7 bases between. Germline loops: CDR1 SGHRS, CDR2 YFSETQ. The CDR3 consists of 14 residues. The CDR3 is CASSLVASTDTQYF. CDR3 sequence (DNA): TGCGCCAGCAGCTTGGTAGCGTCCACAGATACGCAGTATTTT.

For this clone: One end of the junction is discordant with germline, which a read error may explain. The rearrangement joins TRBV7-9 to TRBJ1-3; D unresolved. This CDR3 has 15 amino acids. Germline CDR1 SEHNR, CDR2 FQNEAQ (reference sequence). The CDR3 spells CSSGVRRSSGNTIYF. The CDR3 nucleotides read TGTTCCAGCGGTGTGAGGAGGAGCTCTGGAAACACCATATATTTT.

V gene TRBV7-6 combines with J gene TRBJ2-3, with 8 bases lining up with TRBD2. The CDR3 loop spans 15 amino acids. The J segment lost 4 bases and the V segment lost 1 base, leaving 4 bases of the junction unmatched. Germline-derived CDR1 and CDR2 are SGHVS and FNYEAQ. CDR3 residues: CASSLVAGGADTQYF. The DNA of the CDR3 is TGTGCCAGCAGCTTAGTCGCGGGGGGCGCAGATACGCAGTATTTT.

The table lists this clone with a few counts. This chain uses TRBV28 with TRBJ1-2; tentative D call: TRBD1 (5 bases). The CDR3 sequence is 16 residues long. Trimming left V 4 bases short and J 10 bases short, with 25 bases between. Germline V gene data show CDR1 as MDHEN and CDR2 as SYDVKM. The CDR3 reads CASSSSREEMRFDYTF. The DNA for the CDR3 is TGTGCCAGCAGTTCAAGCAGGGAAGAGATGCGATTTGACTACACCTTC.

This chain connects TRBV30 to TRBJ1-2, with D possibly matching TRBD1 (6 bases). Germline V lookup: CDR1 GTSNPN, CDR2 SVGIG (reference sequence). The CDR3 has 15 amino acids. Trimming took 5 bases from V and 2 from J, leaving 18 bases between them. The CDR3 sequence: CAWGGKVDRNYGYTF. Written as DNA, the CDR3 is TGTGCCTGGGGCGGAAAGGTGGACAGAAACTATGGCTACACCTTC. The full variable domain, rest sourced from reference TRBV30 and TRBJ1-2, is SQTIHQWPATLVQPVGSPLSLECTVEGTSNPNLYWYRQAAGRGLQLLFYSVGIGQISSEVPQNLSASRPQDRQFILSSKKLLLSDSGFYLCAWGGKVDRNYGYTFGSGTRLTVV.

The rearrangement joins TRBV7-3 to TRBJ2-7; D is ambiguous. The CDR3 contains 14 residues. The germline CDR1 and CDR2 sequences are SGHTA and FQGTGA. V lost 2 bases, J lost 3 bases, and 11 bases lay in between. This CDR3 reads CASSLAPSGYEQYF. For the CDR3, the DNA is TGTGCCAGCAGCTTAGCACCGTCAGGCTACGAGCAGTACTTC.

The chain has TRBV18 and TRBJ1-2; tentative D call: TRBD1 (5 bases). V was cut by 3 bases and J by 8 bases, with 13 bases left in between. CDR1 is KGHSH and CDR2 is LQKENI in the germline V gene. The CDR3 has 13 amino acids. The CDR3 DNA reads as TGTGCCAGCTCACCCCAAGGGACTGAGGGCTACACCTTC. The encoded protein is CASSPQGTEGYTF.

This chain uses TRBV11-3 with TRBJ1-4; weak D call: TRBD1 (6 bases). Germline CDR1 is SGHNT and CDR2 is YENEEA. V was shortened by 5 bases and J by 7 bases, with 8 bases between the two germline ends. The CDR3 length is 12 residues. This chain's CDR3 is CASSRGSEKLFF. CDR3 coding DNA: TGTGCCAGCAGCAGGGGGAGTGAAAAACTGTTTTTT.

The chain employs TRBV5-1 and TRBJ2-1; 15 bases agree with TRBD2. The CDR3 loop spans 17 amino acids. Germline CDR1 is SGHRS and CDR2 is YFSETQ. The V segment lost 0 bases and the J segment 6 bases; nucleotides outside the gene matches: 4. CDR3 sequence reads: CASSLGGLAGGGNEQFF. Written as DNA, the CDR3 is TGCGCCAGCAGCTTGGGCGGACTAGCGGGAGGGGGCAATGAGCAGTTCTTC. Together with reference TRBV5-1 and TRBJ2-1, the CDR3 gives the full variable domain: KAGVTQTPRYLIKTRGQQVTLSCSPISGHRSVSWYQQTPGQGLQFLFEYFSETQRNKGNFPGRFSGRQFSNSRSEMNVSTLELGDSALYLCASSLGGLAGGGNEQFFGPGTRLTVL.

This clone was detected only a few times. This sequence joins TRBV18 and TRBJ2-1; 9 bases are a match to TRBD2. Germline assignment: CDR1 KGHSH and CDR2 LQKENI. The length of the CDR3 is 19 residues. After removal of 3 bases from V and 0 bases from J, the junction contained 12 bases not matched to a gene. The CDR3 bases are TGTGCCAGCTCACCTCTTGCCGCGGGAGGGCCGGTCTCCTACAATGAGCAGTTCTTC. It is translated as CASSPLAAGGPVSYNEQFF.

The chain uses TRBV27 and TRBJ2-7, with TRBD1 as a possible D gene (5 bases). Germline lookup yields CDR1 MNHEY and CDR2 SMNVEV (reference sequence). V lost 4 bases to trimming and J lost 0 bases, with 10 bases between them. There are 14 residues in the CDR3. This chain's CDR3 is CASSYQGSSYEQYF. DNA for the CDR3: TGTGCCAGCAGTTATCAGGGAAGCTCCTACGAGCAGTACTTC.

V is TRBV11-3 and J is TRBJ2-5; 7 bases agree with TRBD2. V lost 1 base to trimming and J lost 5 bases; unmatched junction nucleotides: 10. The CDR3 has 16 amino acids. In germline, CDR1 is SGHNT, CDR2 YENEEA. The chain's CDR3 is CASSLGSGGRGETQYF. The CDR3 DNA reads as TGTGCCAGCAGCTTAGGATCCGGGGGGAGAGGGGAGACCCAGTACTTC.

Only a few counts were recorded for this clone. J is TRBJ2-7 and V is TRBV19; 7 bases match TRBD1. Germline assignment: CDR1 LNHDA and CDR2 SQIVND (reference sequence). CDR3 size: 13 residues. V was pared by 4 bases and J by 6 bases, with 6 bases of the junction left unmatched. Here the CDR3 reads CASSTRTGLEQYF. The CDR3 DNA sequence: TGTGCCAGTAGTACCAGGACAGGTCTCGAGCAGTACTTC.

This clone was found a few times. The J gene is TRBJ2-3, the V gene TRBV9; perhaps TRBD2 as D (6 bases). The CDR3 is 14 residues long. The V end was cut by 4 bases, the J end by 0 bases, with 9 bases between. Germline CDR1 reads SGDLS; CDR2 reads YYNGEE. The CDR3 DNA follows: TGTGCCAGCAGCCGACTAGGGAGCACAGATACGCAGTATTTT. Residues: CASSRLGSTDTQYF.